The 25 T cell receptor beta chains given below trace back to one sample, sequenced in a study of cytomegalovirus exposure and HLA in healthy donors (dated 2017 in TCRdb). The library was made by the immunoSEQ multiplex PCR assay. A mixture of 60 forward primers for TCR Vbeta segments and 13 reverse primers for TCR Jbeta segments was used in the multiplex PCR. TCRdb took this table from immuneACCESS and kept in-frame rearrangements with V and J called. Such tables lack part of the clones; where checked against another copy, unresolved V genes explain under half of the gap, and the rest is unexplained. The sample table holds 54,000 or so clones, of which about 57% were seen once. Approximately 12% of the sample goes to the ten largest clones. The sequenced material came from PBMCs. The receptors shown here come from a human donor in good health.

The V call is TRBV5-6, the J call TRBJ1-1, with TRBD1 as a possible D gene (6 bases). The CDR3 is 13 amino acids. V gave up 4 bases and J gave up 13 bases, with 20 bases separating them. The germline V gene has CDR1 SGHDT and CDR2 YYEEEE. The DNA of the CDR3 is TGTGCCAGCAGCATCCACAGGGCAGGGAACGGTTTCTTT. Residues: CASSIHRAGNGFF.

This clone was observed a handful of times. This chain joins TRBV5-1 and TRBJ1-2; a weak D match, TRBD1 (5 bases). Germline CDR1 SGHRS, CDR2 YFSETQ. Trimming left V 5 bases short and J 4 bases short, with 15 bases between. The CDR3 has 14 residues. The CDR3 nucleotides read TGCGCCAGCAGGCAAGGGGAGGGGATCTATGGCTACACCTTC. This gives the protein CASRQGEGIYGYTF.

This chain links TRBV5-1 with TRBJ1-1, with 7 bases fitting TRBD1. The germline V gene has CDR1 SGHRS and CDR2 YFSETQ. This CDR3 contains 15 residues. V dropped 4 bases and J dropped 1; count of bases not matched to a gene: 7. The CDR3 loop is CASSGRTGPNTEAFF. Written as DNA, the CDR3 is TGCGCCAGCAGCGGACGGACAGGACCGAACACTGAAGCTTTCTTT.

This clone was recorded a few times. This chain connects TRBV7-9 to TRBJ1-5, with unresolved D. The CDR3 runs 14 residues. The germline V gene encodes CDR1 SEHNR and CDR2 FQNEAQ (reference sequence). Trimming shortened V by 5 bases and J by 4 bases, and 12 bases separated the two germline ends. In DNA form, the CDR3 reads TGTGCCAGCAGCCCTACGGGAGGGAATCAGCCCCAGCATTTT. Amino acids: CASSPTGGNQPQHF.

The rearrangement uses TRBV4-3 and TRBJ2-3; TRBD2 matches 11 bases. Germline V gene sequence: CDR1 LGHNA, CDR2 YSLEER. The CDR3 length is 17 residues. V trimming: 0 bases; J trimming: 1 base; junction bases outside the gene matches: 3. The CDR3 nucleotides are TGCGCCAGCAGCCAAGATATGACTAGCGGGGGCACAGATACGCAGTATTTT. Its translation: CASSQDMTSGGTDTQYF.

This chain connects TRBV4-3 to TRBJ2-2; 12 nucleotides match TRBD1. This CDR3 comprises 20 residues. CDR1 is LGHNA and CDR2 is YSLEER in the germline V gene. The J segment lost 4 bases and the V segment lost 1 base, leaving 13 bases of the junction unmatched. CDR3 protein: CASSQGRGRGQGARTGELFF. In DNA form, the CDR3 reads TGCGCCAGCAGCCAAGGAAGGGGTCGGGGACAGGGGGCGCGCACCGGGGAGCTGTTTTTT.

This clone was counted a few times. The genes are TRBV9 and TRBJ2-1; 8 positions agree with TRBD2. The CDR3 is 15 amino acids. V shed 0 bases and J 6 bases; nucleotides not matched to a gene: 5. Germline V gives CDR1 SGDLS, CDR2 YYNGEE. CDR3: CASSVGRTSSNEQFF. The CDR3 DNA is TGTGCCAGCAGCGTAGGGAGGACTAGCAGCAATGAGCAGTTCTTC. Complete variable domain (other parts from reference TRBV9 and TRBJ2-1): DSGVTQTPKHLITATGQRVTLRCSPRSGDLSVYWYQQSLDQGLQFLIQYYNGEERAKGNILERFSAQQFPDLHSELNLSSLELGDSALYFCASSVGRTSSNEQFFGPGTRLTVL.

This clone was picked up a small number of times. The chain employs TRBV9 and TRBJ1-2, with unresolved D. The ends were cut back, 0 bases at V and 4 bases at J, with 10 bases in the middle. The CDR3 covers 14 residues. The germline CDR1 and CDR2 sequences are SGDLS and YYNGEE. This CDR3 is CASSVEALGYGYTF. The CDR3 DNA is TGTGCCAGCAGCGTAGAAGCGCTTGGCTATGGCTACACCTTC.

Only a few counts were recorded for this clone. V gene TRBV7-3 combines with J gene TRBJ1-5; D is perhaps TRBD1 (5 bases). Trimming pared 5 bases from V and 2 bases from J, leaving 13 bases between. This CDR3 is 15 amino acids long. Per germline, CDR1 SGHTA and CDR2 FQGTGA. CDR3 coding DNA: TGTGCCAGCAGCCCTCCGGGGGACCGCAATCAGCCCCAGCATTTT. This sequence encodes CASSPPGDRNQPQHF.

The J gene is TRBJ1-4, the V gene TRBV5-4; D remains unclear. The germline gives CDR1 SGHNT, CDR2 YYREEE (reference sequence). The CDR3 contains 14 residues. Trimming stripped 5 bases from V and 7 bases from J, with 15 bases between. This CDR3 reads CASRLEGKGEKLFF. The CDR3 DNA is TGTGCCAGCAGACTGGAGGGAAAGGGTGAAAAACTGTTTTTT.

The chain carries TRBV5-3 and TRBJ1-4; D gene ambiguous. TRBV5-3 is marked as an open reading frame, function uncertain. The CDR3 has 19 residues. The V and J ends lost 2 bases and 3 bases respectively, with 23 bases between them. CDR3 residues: CARSLGGGSPKRANEKLFF. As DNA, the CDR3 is TGTGCCAGAAGCTTAGGAGGAGGGTCCCCTAAACGGGCTAATGAAAAACTGTTTTTT.

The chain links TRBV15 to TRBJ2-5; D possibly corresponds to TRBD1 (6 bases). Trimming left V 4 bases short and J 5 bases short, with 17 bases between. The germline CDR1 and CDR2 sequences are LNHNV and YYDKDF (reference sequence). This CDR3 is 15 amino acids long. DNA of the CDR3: TGTGCCACCAGCAACTCGGGGACAAGAGGGGAGACCCAGTACTTC. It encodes CATSNSGTRGETQYF.

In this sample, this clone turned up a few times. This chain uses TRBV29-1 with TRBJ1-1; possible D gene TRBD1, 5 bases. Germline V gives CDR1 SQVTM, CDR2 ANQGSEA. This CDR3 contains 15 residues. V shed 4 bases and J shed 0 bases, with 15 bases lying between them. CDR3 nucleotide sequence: TGCAGCGTTGGACTGGGGGGGGGTATGAACACTGAAGCTTTCTTT. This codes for CSVGLGGGMNTEAFF.

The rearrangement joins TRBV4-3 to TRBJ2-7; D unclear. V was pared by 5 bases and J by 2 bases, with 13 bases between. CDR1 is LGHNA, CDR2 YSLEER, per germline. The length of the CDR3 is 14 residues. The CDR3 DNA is TGCGCCAGCAGCTACGGCGCGGAGACCTACGAGCAGTACTTC. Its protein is CASSYGAETYEQYF.

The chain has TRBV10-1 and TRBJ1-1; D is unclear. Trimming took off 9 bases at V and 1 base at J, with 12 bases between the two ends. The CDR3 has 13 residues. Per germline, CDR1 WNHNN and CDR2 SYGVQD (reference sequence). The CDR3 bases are TGCGCCAGTAAACAGTCGACGAACACTGAAGCTTTCTTT. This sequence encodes CASKQSTNTEAFF.

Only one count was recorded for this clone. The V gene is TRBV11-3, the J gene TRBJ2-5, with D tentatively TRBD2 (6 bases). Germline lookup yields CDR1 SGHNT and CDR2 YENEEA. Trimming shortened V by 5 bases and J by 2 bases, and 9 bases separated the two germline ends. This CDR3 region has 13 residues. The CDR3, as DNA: TGTGCCAGCAGCCCCGGGGGACAAGAGACCCAGTACTTC. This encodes CASSPGGQETQYF.

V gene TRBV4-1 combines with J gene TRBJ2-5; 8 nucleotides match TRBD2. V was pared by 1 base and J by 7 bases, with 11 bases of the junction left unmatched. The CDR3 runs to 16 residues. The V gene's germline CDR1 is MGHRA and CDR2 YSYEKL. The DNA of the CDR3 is TGCGCCAGCAGCCAAGGAAACGGGGGGGGTTCCGGGACCCAGTACTTC. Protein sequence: CASSQGNGGGSGTQYF.

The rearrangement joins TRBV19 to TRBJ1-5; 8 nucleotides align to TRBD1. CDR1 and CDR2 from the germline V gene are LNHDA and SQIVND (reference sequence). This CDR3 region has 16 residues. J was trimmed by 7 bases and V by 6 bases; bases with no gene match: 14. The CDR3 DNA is TGTGCCAGTAGCCAGGGCACAGGGGGGAAGGGGCAGCCCCAGCATTTT. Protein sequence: CASSQGTGGKGQPQHF. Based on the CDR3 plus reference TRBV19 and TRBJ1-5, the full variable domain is DGGITQSPKYLFRKEGQNVTLSCEQNLNHDAMYWYRQDPGQGLRLIYYSQIVNDFQKGDIAEGYSVSREKKESFPLTVTSAQKNPTAFYLCASSQGTGGKGQPQHFGDGTRLSIL.

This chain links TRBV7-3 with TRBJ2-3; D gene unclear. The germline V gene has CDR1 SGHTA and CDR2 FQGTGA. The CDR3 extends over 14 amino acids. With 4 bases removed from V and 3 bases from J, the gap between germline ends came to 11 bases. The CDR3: CASSSGFQTDTQYF. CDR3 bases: TGTGCCAGCAGCTCCGGTTTCCAAACAGATACGCAGTATTTT.

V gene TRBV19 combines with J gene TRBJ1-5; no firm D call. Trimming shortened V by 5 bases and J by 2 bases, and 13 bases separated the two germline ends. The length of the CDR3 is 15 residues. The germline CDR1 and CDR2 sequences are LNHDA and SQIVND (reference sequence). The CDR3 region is CASSEGALGNQPQHF. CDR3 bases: TGTGCCAGTAGTGAAGGAGCTTTGGGCAATCAGCCCCAGCATTTT.

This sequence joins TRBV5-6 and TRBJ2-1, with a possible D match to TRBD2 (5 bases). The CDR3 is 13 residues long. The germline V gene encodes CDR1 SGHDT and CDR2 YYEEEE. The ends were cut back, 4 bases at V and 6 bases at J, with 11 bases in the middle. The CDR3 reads CASSLDFSNEQFF. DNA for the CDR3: TGTGCCAGCAGCCTGGACTTCTCCAATGAGCAGTTCTTC.

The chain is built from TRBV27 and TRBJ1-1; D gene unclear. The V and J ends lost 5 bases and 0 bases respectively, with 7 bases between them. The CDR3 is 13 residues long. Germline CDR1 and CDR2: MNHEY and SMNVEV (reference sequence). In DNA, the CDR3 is TGTGCCAGCAGTCCATTTGTGAACACTGAAGCTTTCTTT. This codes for CASSPFVNTEAFF.

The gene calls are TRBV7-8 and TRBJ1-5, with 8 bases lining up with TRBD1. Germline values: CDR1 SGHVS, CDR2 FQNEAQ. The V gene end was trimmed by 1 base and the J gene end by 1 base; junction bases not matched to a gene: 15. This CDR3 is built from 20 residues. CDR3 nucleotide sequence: TGTGCCAGCAGCTTAGATGGTGGACAGGGCTTCAGGAGGAGCAATCAGCCCCAGCATTTT. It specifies CASSLDGGQGFRRSNQPQHF. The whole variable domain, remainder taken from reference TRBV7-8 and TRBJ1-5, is GAGVSQSPRYKVAKRGQDVALRCDPISGHVSLFWYQQALGQGPEFLTYFQNEAQLDKSGLPSDRFFAERPEGSVSTLKIQRTQQEDSAVYLCASSLDGGQGFRRSNQPQHFGDGTRLSIL.

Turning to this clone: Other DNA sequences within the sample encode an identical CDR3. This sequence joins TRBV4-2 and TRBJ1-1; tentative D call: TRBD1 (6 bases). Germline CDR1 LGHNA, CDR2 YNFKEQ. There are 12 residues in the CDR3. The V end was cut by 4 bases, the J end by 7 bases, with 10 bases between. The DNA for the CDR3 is TGTGCCAGCAGCCCCACAGGGTATGAAGCTTTCTTT. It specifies CASSPTGYEAFF.

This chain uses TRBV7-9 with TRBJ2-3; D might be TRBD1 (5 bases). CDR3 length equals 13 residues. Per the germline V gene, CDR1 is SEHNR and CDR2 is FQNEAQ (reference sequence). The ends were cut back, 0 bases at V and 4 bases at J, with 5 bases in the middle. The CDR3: CASSLAGPDTQYF. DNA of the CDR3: TGTGCCAGCAGCTTAGCGGGGCCAGATACGCAGTATTTT. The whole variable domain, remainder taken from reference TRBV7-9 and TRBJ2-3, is DTGVSQNPRHKITKRGQNVTFRCDPISEHNRLYWYRQTLGQGPEFLTYFQNEAQLEKSRLLSDRFSAERPKGSFSTLEIQRTEQGDSAMYLCASSLAGPDTQYFGPGTRLTVL.